The 6 T cell receptor beta chains given below trace back to one sample, sequenced in a study of T cells in localized non-small cell lung cancer. Assay: immunoSEQ multiplex PCR; the TCRdb copy retains only in-frame clones and omits some. The profile shows more than 30,000 clones, around 90% of them singletons. The sequencing here drew on peripheral blood mononuclear cells, taken before any cancer treatment. The receptor source for this set is a woman aged 35 to 69 with stage III lung adenocarcinoma.

The chain links TRBV9 to TRBJ2-5; weak D call: TRBD2 (6 bases). Germline CDR1 SGDLS, CDR2 YYNGEE. Deletions cut 4 bases from V and 0 bases from J, with 16 bases between. The CDR3 is 16 residues long. CDR3 sequence (DNA): TGTGCCAGCAGCCCATCGGGCGGGGCGTACCAAGAGACCCAGTACTTC. Translating it yields CASSPSGGAYQETQYF. The full variable domain, with the rest looked up from reference TRBV9 and TRBJ2-5, is DSGVTQTPKHLITATGQRVTLRCSPRSGDLSVYWYQQSLDQGLQFLIQYYNGEERAKGNILERFSAQQFPDLHSELNLSSLELGDSALYFCASSPSGGAYQETQYFGPGTRLLVL.

This clone is medium-sized in the sample. The chain couples TRBV2 to TRBJ1-3, with D possibly being TRBD1 (5 bases). This CDR3 spans 15 amino acids. V dropped 2 bases and J dropped 3 bases, with 11 bases sitting between them. Germline values: CDR1 SNHLY, CDR2 FYNNEI. This CDR3 is CASSEQGGYGNTIYF. In nucleotides, the CDR3 is TGTGCCAGCAGTGAACAGGGAGGATATGGAAACACCATATATTTT.

By sample share, this clone is medium-sized (0.01 to 0.1%). The chain combines TRBV7-9 with TRBJ1-6, with D perhaps TRBD1 (6 bases). The CDR3 is made up of 14 amino acids. The germline V gene encodes CDR1 SEHNR and CDR2 FQNEAQ (reference sequence). Trimming stripped 1 base from V and 10 bases from J, with 11 bases between. In nucleotides, the CDR3 is TGTGCCAGCAGCTTAGGGGGGCTGGAATCACCCCTCCACTTT. This codes for CASSLGGLESPLHF.

CDR3 residues: CASSVAGGVSTDTQYF. In nucleotides, the CDR3 is TGTGCCAGCAGCGTAGCGGGCGGGGTTAGCACAGATACGCAGTATTTT. This chain uses TRBV9 with TRBJ2-3, with a weak D call TRBD2 (6 bases). CDR1 and CDR2 from the germline V gene are SGDLS and YYNGEE. Trimming took 0 bases from V and 0 from J, leaving 11 bases between them. The CDR3 extends over 16 amino acids.

V is TRBV9 and J is TRBJ2-1, with D perhaps TRBD2 (5 bases). Trimming shortened V by 1 base and J by 4 bases, and 9 bases separated the two germline ends. The CDR3 runs to 14 residues. Germline V gene sequence: CDR1 SGDLS, CDR2 YYNGEE. The chain's CDR3 is CASSVSTGYNEQFF. The CDR3 DNA sequence: TGTGCCAGCAGCGTATCGACGGGGTACAATGAGCAGTTCTTC.

The chain uses TRBV18 and TRBJ1-1; no firm D call. The CDR3 loop spans 15 amino acids. Trimming stripped 2 bases from V and 1 base from J, with 11 bases between. Germline-derived CDR1 and CDR2 are KGHSH and LQKENI. The CDR3 loop reads CASSPSPLGNTEAFF. As DNA, the CDR3 is TGTGCCAGCTCACCAAGCCCATTGGGGAACACTGAAGCTTTCTTT.